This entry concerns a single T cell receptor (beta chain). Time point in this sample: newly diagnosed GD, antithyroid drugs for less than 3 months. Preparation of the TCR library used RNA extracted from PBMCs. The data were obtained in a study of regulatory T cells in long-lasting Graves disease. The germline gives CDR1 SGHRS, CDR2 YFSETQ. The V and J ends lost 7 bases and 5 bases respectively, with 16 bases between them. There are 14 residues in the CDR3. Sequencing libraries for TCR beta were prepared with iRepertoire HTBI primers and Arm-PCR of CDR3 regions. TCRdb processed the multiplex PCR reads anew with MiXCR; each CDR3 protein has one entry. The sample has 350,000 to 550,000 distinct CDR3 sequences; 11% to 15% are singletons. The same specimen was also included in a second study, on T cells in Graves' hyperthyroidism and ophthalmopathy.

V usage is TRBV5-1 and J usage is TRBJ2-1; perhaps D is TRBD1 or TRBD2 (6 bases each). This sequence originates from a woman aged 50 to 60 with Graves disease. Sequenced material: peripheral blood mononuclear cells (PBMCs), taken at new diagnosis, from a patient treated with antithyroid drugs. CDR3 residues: CASDLGGPNNEQFF. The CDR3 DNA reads TGCGCCAGCGACCTTGGGGGGCCAAACAATGAGCAGTTCTTC.